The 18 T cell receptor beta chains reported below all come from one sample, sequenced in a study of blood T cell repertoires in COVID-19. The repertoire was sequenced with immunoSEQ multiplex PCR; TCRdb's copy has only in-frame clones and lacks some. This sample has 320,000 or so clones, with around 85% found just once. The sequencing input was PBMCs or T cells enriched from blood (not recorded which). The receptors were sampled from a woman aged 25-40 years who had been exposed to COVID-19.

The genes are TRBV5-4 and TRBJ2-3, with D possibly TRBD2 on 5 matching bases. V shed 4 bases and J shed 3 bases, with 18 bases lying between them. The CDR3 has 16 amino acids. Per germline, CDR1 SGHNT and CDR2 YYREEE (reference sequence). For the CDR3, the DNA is TGTGCCAGCAGCCCAAATCCCGGGGTAGCGACAGATACGCAGTATTTT. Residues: CASSPNPGVATDTQYF. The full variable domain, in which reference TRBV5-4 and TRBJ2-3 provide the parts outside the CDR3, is ETGVTQSPTHLIKTRGQQVTLRCSSQSGHNTVSWYQQALGQGPQFIFQYYREEENGRGNFPPRFSGLQFPNYSSELNVNALELDDSALYLCASSPNPGVATDTQYFGPGTRLTVL.

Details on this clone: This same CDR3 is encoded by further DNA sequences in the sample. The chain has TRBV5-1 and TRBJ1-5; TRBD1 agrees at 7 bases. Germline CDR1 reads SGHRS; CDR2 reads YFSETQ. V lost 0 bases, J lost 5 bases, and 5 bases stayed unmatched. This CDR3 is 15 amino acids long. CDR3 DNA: TGCGCCAGCAGCTTGGGACAGGGAAAAGATCAGCCCCAGCATTTT. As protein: CASSLGQGKDQPQHF.

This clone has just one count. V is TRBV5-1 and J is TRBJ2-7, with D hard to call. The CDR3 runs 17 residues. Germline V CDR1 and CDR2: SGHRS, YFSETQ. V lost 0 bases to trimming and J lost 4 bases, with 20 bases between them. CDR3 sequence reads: CASSLAPAVTPGYEQYF. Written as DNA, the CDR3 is TGCGCCAGCAGCTTGGCCCCTGCTGTGACCCCAGGATACGAGCAGTACTTC.

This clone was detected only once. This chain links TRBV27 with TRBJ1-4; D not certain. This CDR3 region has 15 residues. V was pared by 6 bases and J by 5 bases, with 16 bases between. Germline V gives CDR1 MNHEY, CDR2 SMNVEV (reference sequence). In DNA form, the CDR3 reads TGTGCCAGCAGACCCAGAGGGCTTGGGAATGAAAAACTGTTTTTT. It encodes CASRPRGLGNEKLFF.

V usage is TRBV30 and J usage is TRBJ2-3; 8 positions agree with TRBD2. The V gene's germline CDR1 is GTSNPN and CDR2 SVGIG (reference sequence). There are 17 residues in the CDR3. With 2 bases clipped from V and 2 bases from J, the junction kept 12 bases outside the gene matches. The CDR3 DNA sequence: TGTGCCTGGAGTCCCCGGGGGGGAGGAGTCACCACAGATACGCAGTATTTT. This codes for CAWSPRGGGVTTDTQYF.

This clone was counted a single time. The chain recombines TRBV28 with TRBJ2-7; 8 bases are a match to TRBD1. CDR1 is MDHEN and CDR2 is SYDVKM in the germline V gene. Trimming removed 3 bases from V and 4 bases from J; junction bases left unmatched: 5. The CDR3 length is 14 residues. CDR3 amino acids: CASSFRTGGYEQYF. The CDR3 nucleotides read TGTGCCAGCAGTTTTCGTACAGGGGGGTACGAGCAGTACTTC.

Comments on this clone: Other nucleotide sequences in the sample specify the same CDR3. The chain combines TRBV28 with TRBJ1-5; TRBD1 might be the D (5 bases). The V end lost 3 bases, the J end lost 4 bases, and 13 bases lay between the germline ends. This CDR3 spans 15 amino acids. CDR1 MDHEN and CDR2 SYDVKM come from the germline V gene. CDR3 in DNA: TGTGCCAGCAGTTTTTCTGGTCAGGGTAATCAGCCCCAGCATTTT. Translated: CASSFSGQGNQPQHF.

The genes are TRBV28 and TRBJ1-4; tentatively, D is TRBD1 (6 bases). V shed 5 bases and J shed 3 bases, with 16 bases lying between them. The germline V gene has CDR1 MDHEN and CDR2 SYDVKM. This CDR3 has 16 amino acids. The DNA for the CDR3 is TGTGCCAGCAGTCCCCGCGGCAGGGGCCCTAATGAAAAACTGTTTTTT. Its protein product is CASSPRGRGPNEKLFF.

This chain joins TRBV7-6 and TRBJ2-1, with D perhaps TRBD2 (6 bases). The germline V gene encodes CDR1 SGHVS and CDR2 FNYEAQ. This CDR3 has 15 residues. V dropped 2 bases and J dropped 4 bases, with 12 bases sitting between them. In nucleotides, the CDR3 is TGTGCCAGCAGCTTAAATCGCGGGGTGTACAATGAGCAGTTCTTC. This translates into CASSLNRGVYNEQFF.

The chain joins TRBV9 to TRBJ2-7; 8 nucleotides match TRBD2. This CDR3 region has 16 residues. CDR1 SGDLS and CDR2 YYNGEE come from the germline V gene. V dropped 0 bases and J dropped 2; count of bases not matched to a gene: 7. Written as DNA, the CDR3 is TGTGCCAGCAGCGTAGGGGGTAGCGGGGTGACCTACGAGCAGTACTTC. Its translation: CASSVGGSGVTYEQYF.

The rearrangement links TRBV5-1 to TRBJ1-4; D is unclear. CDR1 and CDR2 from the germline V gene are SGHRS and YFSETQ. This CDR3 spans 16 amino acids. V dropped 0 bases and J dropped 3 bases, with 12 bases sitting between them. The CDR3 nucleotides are TGCGCCAGCAGCTTGGAATTCCAAGTAGCTAATGAAAAACTGTTTTTT. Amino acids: CASSLEFQVANEKLFF.

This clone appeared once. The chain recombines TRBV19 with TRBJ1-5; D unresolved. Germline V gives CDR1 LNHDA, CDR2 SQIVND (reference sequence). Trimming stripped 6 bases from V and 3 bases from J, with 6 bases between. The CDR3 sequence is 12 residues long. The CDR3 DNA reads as TGTGCCAGTAGGGACTTCAATCAGCCCCAGCATTTT. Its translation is CASRDFNQPQHF.

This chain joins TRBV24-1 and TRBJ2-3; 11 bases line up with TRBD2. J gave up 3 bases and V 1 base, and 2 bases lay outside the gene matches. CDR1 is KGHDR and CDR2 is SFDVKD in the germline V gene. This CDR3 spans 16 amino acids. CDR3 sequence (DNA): TGTGCCACCAGTGATTTTACTAGCGGGAGAACAGATACGCAGTATTTT. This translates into CATSDFTSGRTDTQYF.

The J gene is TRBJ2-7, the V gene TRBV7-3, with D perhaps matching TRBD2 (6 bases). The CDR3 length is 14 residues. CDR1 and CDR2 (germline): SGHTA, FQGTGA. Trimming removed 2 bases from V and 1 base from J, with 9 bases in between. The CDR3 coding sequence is TGTGCCAGCAGCTTACCGGGAGAGTCCTACGAGCAGTACTTC. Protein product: CASSLPGESYEQYF.

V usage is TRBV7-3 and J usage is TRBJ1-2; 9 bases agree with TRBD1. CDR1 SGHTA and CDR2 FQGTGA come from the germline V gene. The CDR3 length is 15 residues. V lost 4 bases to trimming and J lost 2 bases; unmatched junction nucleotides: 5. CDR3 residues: CASSSDRGGNYGYTF. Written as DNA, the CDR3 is TGTGCCAGCAGCTCGGACAGGGGTGGGAACTATGGCTACACCTTC. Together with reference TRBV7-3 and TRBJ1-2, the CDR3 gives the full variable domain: GAGVSQTPSNKVTEKGKYVELRCDPISGHTALYWYRQSLGQGPEFLIYFQGTGAADDSGLPNDRFFAVRPEGSVSTLKIQRTERGDSAVYLCASSSDRGGNYGYTFGSGTRLTVV.

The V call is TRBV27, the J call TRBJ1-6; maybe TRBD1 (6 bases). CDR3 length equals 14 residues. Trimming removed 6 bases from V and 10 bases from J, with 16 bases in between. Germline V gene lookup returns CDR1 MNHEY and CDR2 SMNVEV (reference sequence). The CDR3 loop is CASRRTGSGSPLHF. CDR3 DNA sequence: TGTGCCAGCAGAAGAACAGGGTCGGGGTCACCCCTCCACTTT.

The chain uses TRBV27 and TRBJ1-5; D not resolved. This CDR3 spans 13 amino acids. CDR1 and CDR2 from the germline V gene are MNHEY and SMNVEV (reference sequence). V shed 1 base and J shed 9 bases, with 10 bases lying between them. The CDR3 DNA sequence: TGTGCCAGCAGTTTATTTCAGGATGGGCCCCAGCATTTT. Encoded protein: CASSLFQDGPQHF.

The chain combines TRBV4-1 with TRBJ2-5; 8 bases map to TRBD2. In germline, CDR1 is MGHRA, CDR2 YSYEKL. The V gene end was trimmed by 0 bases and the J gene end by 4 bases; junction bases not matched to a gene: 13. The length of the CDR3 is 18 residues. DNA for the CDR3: TGCGCCAGCAGCCAAGAGCCTAGCGGGTTCCCTCTAGGAGAGACCCAGTACTTC. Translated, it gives CASSQEPSGFPLGETQYF.